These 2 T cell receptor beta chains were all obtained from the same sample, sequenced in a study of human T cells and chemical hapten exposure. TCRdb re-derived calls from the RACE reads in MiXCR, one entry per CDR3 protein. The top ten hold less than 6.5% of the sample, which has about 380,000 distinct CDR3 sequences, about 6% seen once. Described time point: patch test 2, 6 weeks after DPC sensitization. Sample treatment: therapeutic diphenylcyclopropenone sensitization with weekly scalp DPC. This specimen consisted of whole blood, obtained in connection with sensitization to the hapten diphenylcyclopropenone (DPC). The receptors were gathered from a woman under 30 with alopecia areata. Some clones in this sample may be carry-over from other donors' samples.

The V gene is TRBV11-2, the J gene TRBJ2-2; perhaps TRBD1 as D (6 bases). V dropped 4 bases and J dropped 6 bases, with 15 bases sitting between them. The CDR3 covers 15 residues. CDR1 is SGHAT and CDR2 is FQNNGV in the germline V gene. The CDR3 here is CASSSQGTHAGELFF. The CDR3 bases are TGTGCCAGCAGCTCACAGGGAACCCACGCCGGGGAGCTGTTTTTT.

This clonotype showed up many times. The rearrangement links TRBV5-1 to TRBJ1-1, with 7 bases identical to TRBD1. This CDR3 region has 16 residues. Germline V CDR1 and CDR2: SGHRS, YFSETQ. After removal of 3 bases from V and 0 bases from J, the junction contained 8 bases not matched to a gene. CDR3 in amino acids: CASSSRTTGMNTEAFF. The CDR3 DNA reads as TGCGCCAGCAGCTCGAGAACGACAGGGATGAACACTGAAGCTTTCTTT.